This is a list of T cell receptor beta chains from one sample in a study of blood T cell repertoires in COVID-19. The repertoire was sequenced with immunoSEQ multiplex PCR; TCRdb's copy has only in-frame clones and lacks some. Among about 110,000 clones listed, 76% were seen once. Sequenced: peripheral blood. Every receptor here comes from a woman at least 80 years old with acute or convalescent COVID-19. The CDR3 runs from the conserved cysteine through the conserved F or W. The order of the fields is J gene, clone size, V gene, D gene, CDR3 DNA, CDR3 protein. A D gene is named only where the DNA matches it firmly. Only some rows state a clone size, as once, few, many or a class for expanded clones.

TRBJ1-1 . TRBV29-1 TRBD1 TGCAGCGTTGAGGTAGCAGGGGGGACTGAAGCTTTCTTT CSVEVAGGTEAFF
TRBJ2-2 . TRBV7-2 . TGTGCCAGCAGACAAGGACAGAACACCGGGGAGCTGTTTTTT CASRQGQNTGELFF
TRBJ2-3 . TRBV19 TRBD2 TGTGCCAGTAGTATAAGGGCCAGCGGGGAAGGGGATACGCAGTATTTT CASSIRASGEGDTQYF
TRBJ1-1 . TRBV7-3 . TGTGCCAGCAGCACCTCGGACTTTGGAGCTTTCTTT CASSTSDFGAFF
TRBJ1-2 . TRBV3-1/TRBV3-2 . TGTGCCAGCAGCCAAGAGGCAGGCCGGTTTTATGGCTACACCTTC CASSQEAGRFYGYTF
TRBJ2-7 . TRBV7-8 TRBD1 TGTGCCAGCAGCCGACCGGGACAGGGGACCTACGAGCAGTACTTC CASSRPGQGTYEQYF
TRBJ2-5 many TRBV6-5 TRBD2 TGTGCCAGCAGTTCCCAGACTAGCGGCCAAGAGACCCAGTACTTC CASSSQTSGQETQYF
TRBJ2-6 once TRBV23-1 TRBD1 TGCGCCAGCAGTACGGGACAGGGGGCGTCTGGGGCCAACGTCCTGACTTTC CASSTGQGASGANVLTF
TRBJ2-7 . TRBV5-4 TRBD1 TGTGCCAGCAGCCGAAACAGGGGCGCCGAGTACGAGCAGTACTTC CASSRNRGAEYEQYF
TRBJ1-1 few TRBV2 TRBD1 TGTGCCAGCACGAACAGGGGGGGGATGTCCGGCACTGAAGCTTTCTTT CASTNRGGMSGTEAFF
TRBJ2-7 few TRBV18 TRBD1 TGTGCCAGCTCAGGGGACAGGGCCTCCTACGAGCAGTACTTC CASSGDRASYEQYF
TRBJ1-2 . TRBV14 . TGTGCCAGCAGCCTTCACGGAGGGGTGCAAGGCTACACCTTC CASSLHGGVQGYTF
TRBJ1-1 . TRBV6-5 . TGTGCCAGCAGTCTAGGAGGGGCGGTCACTGAAGCTTTCTTT CASSLGGAVTEAFF
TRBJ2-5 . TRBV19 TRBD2 TGTGCCAGTAGTGTTAGCGGGGTCCAAGAGACCCAGTACTTC CASSVSGVQETQYF
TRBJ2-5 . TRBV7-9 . TGTGCCAGCAGCTCGACTGTGTCGTTGGGGACCCAGTACTTC CASSSTVSLGTQYF
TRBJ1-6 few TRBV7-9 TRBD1 TGTGCCAGCAGCTCTTTGACAGGGGGTAGTTCACCCCTCCACTTT CASSSLTGGSSPLHF